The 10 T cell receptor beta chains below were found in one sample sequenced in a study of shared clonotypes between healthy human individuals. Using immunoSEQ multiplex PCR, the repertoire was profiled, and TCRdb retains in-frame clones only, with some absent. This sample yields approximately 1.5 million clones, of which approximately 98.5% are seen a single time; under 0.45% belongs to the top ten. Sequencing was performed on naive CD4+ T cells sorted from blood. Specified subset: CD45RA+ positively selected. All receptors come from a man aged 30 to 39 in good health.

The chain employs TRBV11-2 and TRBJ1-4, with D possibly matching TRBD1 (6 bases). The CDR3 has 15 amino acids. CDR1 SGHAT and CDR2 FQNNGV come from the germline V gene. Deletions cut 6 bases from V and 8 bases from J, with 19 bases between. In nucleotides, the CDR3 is TGTGCCAGCAGTCGCGCCAGGGGATGGGCCGAAAAACTGTTTTTT. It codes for CASSRARGWAEKLFF. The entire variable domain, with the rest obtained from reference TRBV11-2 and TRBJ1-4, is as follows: EAGVAQSPRYKIIEKRQSVAFWCNPISGHATLYWYQQILGQGPKLLIQFQNNGVVDDSQLPKDRFSAERLKGVDSTLKIQPAKLEDSAVYLCASSRARGWAEKLFFGSGTQLSVL.

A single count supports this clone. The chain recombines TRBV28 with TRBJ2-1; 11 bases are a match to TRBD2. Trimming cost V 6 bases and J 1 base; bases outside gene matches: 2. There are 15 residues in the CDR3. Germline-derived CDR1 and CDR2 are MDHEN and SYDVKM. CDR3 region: CASSVAGGSYNEQFF. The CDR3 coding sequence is TGTGCCAGCAGCGTAGCGGGAGGGTCCTACAATGAGCAGTTCTTC.

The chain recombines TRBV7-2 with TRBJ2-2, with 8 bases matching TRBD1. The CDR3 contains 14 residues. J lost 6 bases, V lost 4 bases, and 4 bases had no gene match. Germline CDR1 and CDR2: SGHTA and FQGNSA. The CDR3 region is CASSSRTGSGELFF. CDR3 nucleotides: TGTGCCAGCAGCTCCCGGACAGGGTCCGGGGAGCTGTTTTTT.

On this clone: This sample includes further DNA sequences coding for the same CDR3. CDR3 amino acids: CASSSLYEQYF. The CDR3 bases are TGTGCCAGCAGCTCCCTTTACGAGCAGTACTTC. This chain joins TRBV6-5 and TRBJ2-7; D is unclear. V was shortened by 6 bases and J by 4 bases, with 7 bases between the two germline ends. The CDR3 loop spans 11 amino acids. From germline, CDR1 is MNHEY and CDR2 SVGAGI.

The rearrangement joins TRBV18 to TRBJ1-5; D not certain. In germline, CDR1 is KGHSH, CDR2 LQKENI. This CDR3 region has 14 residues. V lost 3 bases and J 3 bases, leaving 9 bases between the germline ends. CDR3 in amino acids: CASSPGSLNQPQHF. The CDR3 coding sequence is TGTGCCAGCTCACCGGGCAGCCTCAATCAGCCCCAGCATTTT.

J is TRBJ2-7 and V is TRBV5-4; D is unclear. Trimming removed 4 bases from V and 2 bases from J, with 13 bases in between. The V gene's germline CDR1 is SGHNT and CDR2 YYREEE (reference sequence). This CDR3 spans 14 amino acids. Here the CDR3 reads CASSPGLLAYEQYF. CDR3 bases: TGTGCCAGCAGCCCCGGGCTTCTGGCCTACGAGCAGTACTTC.

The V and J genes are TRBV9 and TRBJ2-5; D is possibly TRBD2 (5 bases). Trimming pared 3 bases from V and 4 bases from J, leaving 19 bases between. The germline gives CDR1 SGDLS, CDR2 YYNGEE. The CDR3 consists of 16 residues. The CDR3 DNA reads TGTGCCAGCAGCGCTCTAGGAGGCCGGGTGGGAGAGACCCAGTACTTC. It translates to CASSALGGRVGETQYF.

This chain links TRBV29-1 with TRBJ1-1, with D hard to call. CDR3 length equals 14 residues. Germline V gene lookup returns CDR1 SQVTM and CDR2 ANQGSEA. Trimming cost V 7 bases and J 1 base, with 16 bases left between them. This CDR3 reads CSAGLLKENTEAFF. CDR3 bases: TGCAGCGCTGGGCTTTTAAAGGAGAACACTGAAGCTTTCTTT.

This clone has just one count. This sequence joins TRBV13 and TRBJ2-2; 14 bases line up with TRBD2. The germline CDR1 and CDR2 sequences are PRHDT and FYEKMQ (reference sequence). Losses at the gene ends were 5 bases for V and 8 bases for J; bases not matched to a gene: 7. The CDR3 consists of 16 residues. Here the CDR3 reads CASSLRGLAGAGELFF. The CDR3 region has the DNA TGTGCCAGCAGCCTCAGGGGACTAGCGGGAGCAGGGGAGCTGTTTTTT.

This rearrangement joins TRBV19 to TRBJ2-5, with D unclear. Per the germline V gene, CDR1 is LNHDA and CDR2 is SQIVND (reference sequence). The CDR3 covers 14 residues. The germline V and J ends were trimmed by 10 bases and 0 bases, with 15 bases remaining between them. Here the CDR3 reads CATAQALYQETQYF. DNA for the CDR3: TGTGCCACCGCGCAGGCCCTATACCAAGAGACCCAGTACTTC.